This T cell receptor beta chain comes out of a study of Graves' ophthalmopathy and Graves' hyperthyroidism. In this sample, this clonotype turned up many times. Antigen unknown. Orbital computed tomography and thyroid ultrasound, along with TRAb, serum thyroxine and clinical symptoms, underpinned diagnosis. Study results and limitations: Prediction of ophthalmopathy progression reached over 65% sensitivity and around 72% specificity. Also, most clonotypes expanded in the thyroid above 0.001 frequency appeared in blood.

Investigators amplified TCR beta CDR3 regions from RNA transcripts. Second-round multiplex PCR came after a first-round RT-PCR that employed HTBI primers. TCRdb re-analysed the multiplex PCR reads in MiXCR, keeping a single row per CDR3 protein. The sample consists of 300,000 to 500,000 distinct CDR3 sequences, less than 20% of them appearing once. The CDR3 has 14 amino acids. The germline V and J ends were trimmed by 2 bases and 5 bases, with 10 bases remaining between them. Looked up from germline, CDR1 is MNHEY and CDR2 is SVGEGT. This clonotype originated in a woman between 18 and 29 years old with stable Graves' hyperthyroidism. The sequenced sample consisted of peripheral blood. The rearrangement joins TRBV6-2 or TRBV6-3 to TRBJ1-5; D perhaps matches TRBD1 (5 bases). DNA for the CDR3: TGTGCCAGCAGTTACCGGGGACGCGATCAGCCCCAGCATTTT. Amino acid sequence: CASSYRGRDQPQHF.